The 23 T cell receptor beta chains in this list originate from one sample, sequenced in a study of T cell repertoires in cytomegalovirus infection. Each CDR3 protein gets one entry after TCRdb re-called the reads with MiXCR. Of 400,000 to 550,000 distinct CDR3 sequences listed, about 11% are singletons. Input material: PBMCs. Source of these receptors: a human donor in good health (CMV status not recorded). Some clones in this sample may be carry-over from other donors' samples.

The chain's CDR3 is CASSPTPGREEAFF. As DNA, the CDR3 is TGTGCCAGCAGTCCAACTCCGGGACGTGAAGAAGCTTTCTTT. The V gene is TRBV27, the J gene TRBJ1-1, with a weak D call TRBD1 (5 bases). Germline values: CDR1 MNHEY, CDR2 SMNVEV (reference sequence). This CDR3 contains 14 residues. The V and J ends lost 5 bases and 8 bases respectively, with 18 bases between them.

This clonotype has ten or more counts. V is TRBV6-2 or TRBV6-3 and J is TRBJ1-2; D is possibly TRBD1 (5 bases). Germline CDR1 reads MNHEY; CDR2 reads SVGEGT. The CDR3 is 12 amino acids. The ends were cut back, 8 bases at V and 4 bases at J, with 11 bases in the middle. CDR3 residues: CASSRDFYGYTF. The CDR3 nucleotides are TGTGCCAGCTCCCGGGACTTCTATGGCTACACCTTC.

The chain recombines TRBV5-1 with TRBJ2-3, with TRBD2 matching over 12 bases. V dropped 4 bases and J dropped 3; count of bases not matched to a gene: 3. Per germline, CDR1 SGHRS and CDR2 YFSETQ. This CDR3 is built from 15 residues. The CDR3 coding sequence is TGCGCCAGCAGCGAAGGACTAGCGGGAACAGATACGCAGTATTTT. Residues: CASSEGLAGTDTQYF.

This chain joins TRBV2 and TRBJ1-5; TRBD1 matches 7 bases. The CDR3 extends over 15 amino acids. The V segment lost 6 bases and the J segment 7 bases; nucleotides outside the gene matches: 12. CDR1 is SNHLY and CDR2 is FYNNEI in the germline V gene. The CDR3 region is CASSAQGVRVQPQHF. CDR3 nucleotides: TGTGCCAGCAGCGCGCAGGGGGTTCGGGTGCAGCCCCAGCATTTT.

With respect to this clonotype: A much larger clone lies a single base off, so this may be a read error. This sequence joins TRBV7-9 and TRBJ1-6; the D gene is possibly TRBD1 (5 bases). Germline CDR1 reads SEHNR; CDR2 reads FQNEAQ (reference sequence). V was shortened by 8 bases and J by 7 bases, with 9 bases between the two germline ends. This CDR3 has 12 residues. The CDR3 coding sequence is TGTGCCAGCGGGGGGGGGAATTCACCCCTCCACTTT. It specifies CASGGGNSPLHF.

This clonotype came up many times. The gene calls are TRBV15 and TRBJ1-1, with D maybe TRBD1 (6 bases). The V and J ends lost 5 bases and 0 bases respectively, with 7 bases between them. CDR1 LNHNV and CDR2 YYDKDF come from the germline V gene (reference sequence). This CDR3 is built from 13 residues. The CDR3 region has the DNA TGTGCCACCAGCGGGGGCATGAACACTGAAGCTTTCTTT. As protein: CATSGGMNTEAFF.

This clonotype was counted between two and nine times. The chain carries TRBV20-1 and TRBJ1-2, with D perhaps matching TRBD1 (6 bases). This CDR3 has 16 amino acids. The V gene lost 6 bases and the J gene lost 0 bases, with 20 bases spanning the gap. Germline-derived CDR1 and CDR2 are DFQATT and SNEGSKA (reference sequence). CDR3: CSARTAEKSSNYGYTF. The CDR3 DNA sequence: TGCAGTGCACGGACAGCCGAAAAAAGTTCTAACTATGGCTACACCTTC.

There are many counts of this clonotype. V is TRBV27 and J is TRBJ2-2; maybe TRBD2 (6 bases). The CDR3 is 16 amino acids. Trimming pared 4 bases from V and 5 bases from J, leaving 17 bases between. From germline, CDR1 is MNHEY and CDR2 SMNVEV (reference sequence). Here the CDR3 DNA reads TGTGCCAGCAGTTCCACGTGGGGGGTGGAAACCGGGGAGCTGTTTTTT. Protein sequence: CASSSTWGVETGELFF.

Note on this clonotype: It may be a read error: a sequence one base away is much more abundant. V and J are TRBV11-2 and TRBJ1-5; 7 bases line up with TRBD1. Germline CDR1 and CDR2: SGHAT and FQNNGV. The CDR3 extends over 13 amino acids. In DNA, the CDR3 is TGTGCCAGCAGTTTGACAGGGAAACAGCTCCAGCATTTT. Protein: CASSLTGKQLQHF.

Many counts were recorded for this clonotype. The chain couples TRBV5-4 to TRBJ2-4; D remains ambiguous. CDR1 and CDR2 from the germline V gene are SGHNT and YYREEE (reference sequence). The CDR3 length is 13 residues. V shed 4 bases and J shed 3 bases, with 8 bases lying between them. The CDR3 protein is CASSPVDKNIQYF. In DNA form, the CDR3 reads TGTGCCAGCAGCCCGGTGGACAAAAACATTCAGTACTTC.

This clonotype was picked up a small number of times. This chain joins TRBV20-1 and TRBJ2-7; D might be TRBD1 or TRBD2, each matching 6 bases. Germline CDR1 is DFQATT and CDR2 is SNEGSKA (reference sequence). The CDR3 extends over 12 amino acids. Between the trimmed V and J ends, which lost 1 base and 9 bases, there was a span of 13 bases. CDR3 residues: CSARVSEGGQYF. CDR3 bases: TGCAGTGCTAGAGTATCCGAGGGGGGGCAGTACTTC.

The chain is built from TRBV28 and TRBJ2-7; maybe TRBD1 (6 bases). V lost 5 bases and J 2 bases, leaving 13 bases between the germline ends. Per germline, CDR1 MDHEN and CDR2 SYDVKM. The CDR3 length is 14 residues. DNA for the CDR3: TGTGCCAGCAGTCCAAGGACAGCCACCTACGAGCAGTACTTC. Its protein is CASSPRTATYEQYF.

The V and J genes are TRBV7-9 and TRBJ2-3, with D possibly being TRBD2 (5 bases). V lost 5 bases, J lost 6 bases, and 15 bases lay in between. Germline CDR1 reads SEHNR; CDR2 reads FQNEAQ (reference sequence). The length of the CDR3 is 14 residues. The CDR3 reads CASSAANSGDTQYF. The CDR3 nucleotides are TGTGCCAGCAGCGCAGCCAACTCGGGGGATACGCAGTATTTT.

Many counts were recorded for this clonotype. The chain links TRBV7-3 to TRBJ2-1, with a tentative D call TRBD2 (5 bases). V was clipped by 5 bases and J by 0 bases, with 11 bases between them. Looked up from germline, CDR1 is SGHTA and CDR2 is FQGTGA. The CDR3 runs to 15 residues. The DNA of the CDR3 is TGTGCCAGCAGCACGACGGGGAGCTCCTACAATGAGCAGTTCTTC. It codes for CASSTTGSSYNEQFF.

This clonotype was counted many times. V usage is TRBV5-1 and J usage is TRBJ2-3; D possibly corresponds to TRBD1 (6 bases). The CDR3 loop spans 16 amino acids. From germline, CDR1 is SGHRS and CDR2 YFSETQ. Deletions cut 1 base from V and 1 base from J, with 13 bases between. CDR3 protein: CASSLSTGMGTDTQYF. CDR3 DNA sequence: TGCGCCAGCAGCTTGTCGACAGGAATGGGCACAGATACGCAGTATTTT.

This clonotype was observed a few times. The chain joins TRBV4-2 to TRBJ1-5; TRBD1 agrees at 7 bases. In germline, CDR1 is LGHNA, CDR2 YNFKEQ. The junction had 12 bases not matched to a gene; V was cut back by 2 bases and J by 5 bases. The CDR3 has 17 amino acids. This CDR3 reads CASSQWAGTQGDQPQHF. The CDR3 DNA is TGTGCCAGCAGCCAATGGGCCGGGACGCAGGGGGATCAGCCCCAGCATTTT.

This clonotype was picked up a small number of times. The chain uses TRBV2 and TRBJ1-1; D possibly corresponds to TRBD1 (5 bases). CDR3 length: 14 residues. V was shortened by 0 bases and J by 7 bases, with 12 bases between the two germline ends. Per germline, CDR1 SNHLY and CDR2 FYNNEI. CDR3 residues: CASSEATGQGEAFF. CDR3 DNA: TGTGCCAGCAGTGAAGCAACTGGGCAGGGTGAAGCTTTCTTT.

The V and J genes are TRBV29-1 and TRBJ2-7; a possible D gene is TRBD1 (5 bases). Germline CDR1 is SQVTM and CDR2 is ANQGSEA. Trimming took off 1 base at V and 3 bases at J, with 19 bases between the two ends. The CDR3 totals 16 residues. The CDR3 protein is CSVEVIRAGKDYEQYF. The CDR3 DNA follows: TGCAGCGTTGAAGTAATCAGGGCAGGGAAGGACTACGAGCAGTACTTC.

This clonotype was observed at least ten times. The chain links TRBV7-3 to TRBJ2-1; tentatively, D is TRBD2 (5 bases). Germline CDR1 is SGHTA and CDR2 is FQGTGA. There are 15 residues in the CDR3. The V end lost 4 bases, the J end lost 2 bases, and 12 bases lay between the germline ends. The CDR3 is CASSSLSGTYNEQFF. DNA of the CDR3: TGTGCCAGCAGCTCACTGTCCGGGACCTACAATGAGCAGTTCTTC. Full variable domain (remainder filled in from reference TRBV7-3 and TRBJ2-1): GAGVSQTPSNKVTEKGKYVELRCDPISGHTALYWYRQSLGQGPEFLIYFQGTGAADDSGLPNDRFFAVRPEGSVSTLKIQRTERGDSAVYLCASSSLSGTYNEQFFGPGTRLTVL.

This clonotype was observed many times. The chain uses TRBV3-1 and TRBJ1-1, with 9 bases that match TRBD1. The CDR3 totals 14 residues. J lost 6 bases, V lost 4 bases, and 6 bases had no gene match. The germline V gene encodes CDR1 LGHDT and CDR2 YNNKEL (reference sequence). This chain's CDR3 is CASSLQDRGPEAFF. The CDR3 coding sequence is TGTGCCAGCAGCCTTCAGGACAGGGGCCCTGAAGCTTTCTTT.

There are many counts of this clonotype. The chain has TRBV6-5 and TRBJ1-2; 8 bases align to TRBD1. This CDR3 is built from 13 residues. In germline, CDR1 is MNHEY, CDR2 SVGAGI. V trimming: 3 bases; J trimming: 6 bases; junction bases outside the gene matches: 3. The CDR3 region has the DNA TGTGCCAGCAGTTATTGGACAGGGAATGGCTACACCTTC. This encodes CASSYWTGNGYTF.

This clonotype was observed at least ten times. The gene calls are TRBV7-6 and TRBJ2-3; D remains ambiguous. Germline V gives CDR1 SGHVS, CDR2 FNYEAQ. CDR3 size: 14 residues. Deletions cut 4 bases from V and 1 base from J, with 9 bases between. The CDR3 DNA reads as TGTGCCAGCAGCTCGGACGCTCGCACAGATACGCAGTATTTT. As protein: CASSSDARTDTQYF.

This clonotype was seen at least ten times. An end of the junction differs from the germline gene, which may be a read error. The chain employs TRBV4-1 and TRBJ2-7, with 10 nucleotides matching TRBD2. This CDR3 spans 16 amino acids. CDR1 and CDR2 (germline): MGHRA, YSYEKL. CDR3 sequence (DNA): TGTGCCAGCAGCCAAGAGCAAGCGGGGGGGTTCTACGAGCAGTACTTC. It translates to CASSQEQAGGFYEQYF.